These 21 T cell receptor beta chains were all obtained from the same sample, sequenced in a study of spatial heterogeneity in lung cancer. Time point meaning: blood at routine non-recurrence follow-up after resection. Whole RNA was taken from tumor, nontumor lung or frozen PBMC; it was then sequenced unsorted. TCRdb redid the calling of the 5' RACE reads with MiXCR, one entry per CDR3 protein. The data show 95,000 to 130,000 distinct CDR3 sequences, less than 15% seen once. The input for sequencing was PBMCs, taken at follow-up. These receptors all come from a male donor with early-stage non-small cell lung cancer.

This rearrangement joins TRBV4-1 to TRBJ1-4; perhaps TRBD1 as D (5 bases). The CDR3 length is 17 residues. Germline CDR1 reads MGHRA; CDR2 reads YSYEKL. V lost 2 bases, J lost 7 bases, and 20 bases lay in between. The CDR3 nucleotides are TGCGCCAGCAGCCAACCTAATCCAGGGCCTCGGGGTGAAAAACTGTTTTTT. Protein product: CASSQPNPGPRGEKLFF.

The chain has TRBV10-2 and TRBJ2-6; TRBD1 matches at 7 bases. The germline CDR1 and CDR2 sequences are WSHSY and SAAADI. Trimming removed 6 bases from V and 0 bases from J; junction bases left unmatched: 11. The CDR3 totals 18 residues. CDR3 sequence reads: CASRAMTGKPSGANVLTF. The CDR3 DNA reads as TGCGCCAGCAGAGCTATGACAGGGAAACCCTCTGGGGCCAACGTCCTGACTTTC.

The chain combines TRBV6-4 with TRBJ2-7; D remains unclear. The ends were cut back, 7 bases at V and 4 bases at J, with 20 bases in the middle. Germline V CDR1 and CDR2: MRHNA, SNTAGT. This CDR3 has 15 residues. The CDR3 DNA follows: TGTGCCAGCACCCACCCGGTCCTACCCAGTTACGAGCAGTACTTC. Encoded protein: CASTHPVLPSYEQYF.

This rearrangement joins TRBV5-5 to TRBJ1-4; a possible D gene is TRBD1 (6 bases). This CDR3 comprises 15 residues. The germline V gene encodes CDR1 SGHKS and CDR2 YYEKEE (reference sequence). V shed 4 bases and J shed 7 bases, with 17 bases lying between them. The CDR3 reads CASSIRGARVEKLFF. DNA for the CDR3: TGTGCCAGCAGCATCCGGGGGGCCCGGGTTGAAAAACTGTTTTTT.

The V and J genes are TRBV20-1 and TRBJ2-7; D unresolved. CDR3 length: 13 residues. Germline loops: CDR1 DFQATT, CDR2 SNEGSKA (reference sequence). V dropped 6 bases and J dropped 4 bases, with 16 bases sitting between them. The CDR3 nucleotides read TGCAGTGCCCGAGGTACGACTGGATACGAGCAGTACTTC. Encoded protein: CSARGTTGYEQYF.

This clonotype appeared many times. The V and J genes are TRBV4-1 and TRBJ2-1; D possibly corresponds to TRBD2 (6 bases). V lost 0 bases and J lost 1, with 13 bases in between. CDR3 length: 17 amino acids. The germline V gene encodes CDR1 MGHRA and CDR2 YSYEKL. CDR3 DNA: TGCGCCAGCAGCCAAGATAGGAGCGCGGGGTCCTACAATGAGCAGTTCTTC. The encoded protein is CASSQDRSAGSYNEQFF.

There are many counts of this clonotype. The V gene is TRBV10-3, the J gene TRBJ2-4, with 7 nucleotides matching TRBD1. J gave up 10 bases and V 0 bases, and 6 bases lay outside the gene matches. This CDR3 is built from 14 residues. CDR1 is ENHRY, CDR2 SYGVKD, per germline. This chain's CDR3 is CAISESKGRGIQYF. CDR3 coding DNA: TGTGCCATCAGTGAGTCTAAGGGCAGGGGGATTCAGTACTTC.

This clonotype was seen only a few times. J is TRBJ1-2 and V is TRBV3-1; maybe TRBD1 (5 bases). The CDR3 is 14 residues long. Germline V CDR1 and CDR2: LGHDT, YNNKEL (reference sequence). V lost 2 bases and J lost 2, with 9 bases in between. The CDR3 nucleotides read TGTGCCAGCAGCCAAAAGACAGACAACTATGGCTACACCTTC. This gives the protein CASSQKTDNYGYTF.

The rearrangement links TRBV20-1 to TRBJ2-1; perhaps TRBD2 as D (5 bases). V dropped 6 bases and J dropped 6 bases, with 15 bases sitting between them. Looked up from germline, CDR1 is DFQATT and CDR2 is SNEGSKA (reference sequence). The CDR3 spans 13 residues. CDR3 bases: TGCAGTGCCAAAGAGACTACCTTCAATGAGCAGTTCTTC. Translating gives CSAKETTFNEQFF.

Only a few counts were recorded for this clonotype. The chain recombines TRBV7-9 with TRBJ2-7, with TRBD2 identical over 13 bases. Trimming took 5 bases from V and 2 from J; bases not matched to a gene: 6. CDR1 and CDR2 from the germline V gene are SEHNR and FQNEAQ (reference sequence). This CDR3 spans 16 amino acids. The CDR3 region is CASSQGLAGQTYEQYF. The CDR3 nucleotides are TGTGCCAGCAGCCAGGGACTAGCGGGGCAGACCTACGAGCAGTACTTC.

V gene TRBV19 combines with J gene TRBJ1-1; 9 bases are a match to TRBD1. The CDR3 loop spans 14 amino acids. Germline CDR1 is LNHDA and CDR2 is SQIVND (reference sequence). Losses at the gene ends were 6 bases for V and 4 bases for J; bases not matched to a gene: 6. CDR3 amino acids: CASRRDRVATEAFF. The DNA for the CDR3 is TGTGCCAGTAGGAGGGACAGGGTGGCCACTGAAGCTTTCTTT.

This chain connects TRBV19 to TRBJ2-2, with 7 bases lining up with TRBD2. The CDR3 runs 16 residues. Germline V gene lookup returns CDR1 LNHDA and CDR2 SQIVND (reference sequence). Trimming cost V 4 bases and J 5 bases; bases outside gene matches: 10. As DNA, the CDR3 is TGTGCCAGTAGTACCACGGGACGGGGGGTGACCGGGGAGCTGTTTTTT. Its protein product is CASSTTGRGVTGELFF.

Concerning this clonotype: Given a much more abundant clone one base away, this may be a read error. This chain links TRBV3-1 with TRBJ2-7, with D perhaps given as TRBD1 or TRBD2 (5 bases each). The CDR3 is 15 amino acids. CDR1 is LGHDT and CDR2 is YNNKEL in the germline V gene (reference sequence). CDR3 sequence reads: CACSRRDRATYEQYF. CDR3 nucleotides: TGTGCCTGCAGCCGCAGGGACCGGGCAACCTACGAGCAGTACTTC.

The chain combines TRBV20-1 with TRBJ2-1; D gene uncertain. Trimming shortened V by 5 bases and J by 0 bases, and 8 bases separated the two germline ends. Germline V gene data show CDR1 as DFQATT and CDR2 as SNEGSKA (reference sequence). The CDR3 runs 13 residues. Written as DNA, the CDR3 is TGCAGTGCTCCAGACGGCTCCTACAATGAGCAGTTCTTC. This translates into CSAPDGSYNEQFF.

This clonotype was observed many times. This sequence joins TRBV20-1 and TRBJ2-2, with D possibly TRBD1 on 6 matching bases. Germline CDR1 DFQATT, CDR2 SNEGSKA (reference sequence). The CDR3 is made up of 15 amino acids. Trimming cost V 6 bases and J 0 bases, with 14 bases left between them. CDR3 nucleotides: TGCAGTGCCCTAAGGGGGACATCGAACACCGGGGAGCTGTTTTTT. Its protein product is CSALRGTSNTGELFF.

V is TRBV7-6 and J is TRBJ2-3; 11 bases map to TRBD1. The CDR3 is 19 amino acids. Germline loops: CDR1 SGHVS, CDR2 FNYEAQ. Unmatched junction bases numbered 9, after V lost 1 base and J lost 0 bases. The CDR3 coding sequence is TGTGCCAGCAGCTTAGAAAGGACAGGGGGCCTAGGAAGCACAGATACGCAGTATTTT. As protein: CASSLERTGGLGSTDTQYF.

This clonotype was seen ten or more times. V and J are TRBV9 and TRBJ2-5; 9 bases fit TRBD2. Germline CDR1 is SGDLS and CDR2 is YYNGEE. J was trimmed by 5 bases and V by 2 bases; bases with no gene match: 7. The CDR3 runs to 15 residues. The CDR3 DNA sequence: TGTGCCAGCAGCGTGATGGGACTAGCCGGGGAGACCCAGTACTTC. This encodes CASSVMGLAGETQYF.

This clonotype came up many times. V gene TRBV5-6 combines with J gene TRBJ2-7; 7 bases line up with TRBD2. V shed 1 base and J 9 bases; nucleotides not matched to a gene: 7. Germline assignment: CDR1 SGHDT and CDR2 YYEEEE. The CDR3 consists of 13 residues. The DNA of the CDR3 is TGTGCCAGCAGCTTGAGGGGCGGGGGTGCGCAGTACTTC. Translating gives CASSLRGGGAQYF.

Ten or more counts support this clonotype. The chain is built from TRBV4-1 and TRBJ1-1; D might be TRBD1 (5 bases). The CDR3 is made up of 15 amino acids. Per the germline V gene, CDR1 is MGHRA and CDR2 is YSYEKL. V was trimmed by 0 bases and J by 4 bases, leaving 12 bases between them. CDR3 nucleotides: TGCGCCAGCAGCCAAGATACGGGCGGGGGCACTGAAGCTTTCTTT. Translating gives CASSQDTGGGTEAFF.

This clonotype has a handful of counts. The chain couples TRBV20-1 to TRBJ2-7; 9 bases map to TRBD1. The CDR3 length is 13 residues. CDR1 is DFQATT and CDR2 is SNEGSKA in the germline V gene (reference sequence). The ends lost 2 bases at V and 7 bases at J; junction bases unmatched: 6. The CDR3 DNA is TGCAGTGCTAGAAACAGGGGGCGAGGAGAGCAGTACTTC. As protein: CSARNRGRGEQYF.

This clonotype has a count of ten or more. This sequence joins TRBV5-1 and TRBJ2-7; D possibly matches TRBD1 or TRBD2 (5 bases each). Germline V CDR1 and CDR2: SGHRS, YFSETQ. V lost 1 base and J lost 1, with 6 bases in between. The CDR3 is 13 amino acids. CDR3 DNA: TGCGCCAGCAGCTTGTGGGGGTCCTACGAGCAGTACTTC. This encodes CASSLWGSYEQYF.